This T cell receptor beta chain stems from a study of shared clonotypes between healthy human individuals. Some clones are missing from TCRdb's copy, which holds only in-frame ones; the method was immunoSEQ multiplex PCR. The data show more than 2 million clones, with about 95% seen just once and 1.1% held by the top ten. V was shortened by 4 bases and J by 5 bases, with 6 bases between the two germline ends. This CDR3 has 10 amino acids. Looked up from germline, CDR1 is SQVTM and CDR2 is ANQGSEA. Naive-designated CD8 cells lacked CD45RO, were positively enriched for CCR7, and omitted terminally differentiated effector memory CD45RA+ cells.

The V and J genes are TRBV29-1 and TRBJ2-7; D remains ambiguous. The origin of this receptor is a young man in good health. Sequenced: naive CD8+ T cells sorted from blood. The CDR3 bases are TGCAGCGTTGGACATGACGAGCAGTACTTC. Its protein is CSVGHDEQYF.